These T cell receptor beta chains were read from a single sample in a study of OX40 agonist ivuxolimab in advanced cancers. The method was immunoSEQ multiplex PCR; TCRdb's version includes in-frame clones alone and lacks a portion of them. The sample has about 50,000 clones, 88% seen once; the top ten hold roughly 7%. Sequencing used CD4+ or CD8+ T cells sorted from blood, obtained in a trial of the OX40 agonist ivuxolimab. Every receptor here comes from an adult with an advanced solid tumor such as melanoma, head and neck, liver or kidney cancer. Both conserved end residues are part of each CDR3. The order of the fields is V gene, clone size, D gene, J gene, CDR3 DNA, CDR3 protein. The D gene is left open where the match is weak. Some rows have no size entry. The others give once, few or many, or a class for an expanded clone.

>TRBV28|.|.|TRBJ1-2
TGTGCCAGCAGTTTATTGGGAGGAGCTAACTATGGCTACACCTTC
CASSLLGGANYGYTF
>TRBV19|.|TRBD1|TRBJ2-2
TGTGCCAGTAGGGGGGACAGGCAGAACACCGGGGAGCTGTTTTTT
CASRGDRQNTGELFF
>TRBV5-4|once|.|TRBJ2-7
TGTGCCAGCAGCTTGGATGGGGGGAGCTCCTACGAGCAGTACTTC
CASSLDGGSSYEQYF
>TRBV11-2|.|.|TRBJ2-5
TGTGCCAGCAGCCCGCTCGCGGAACAAGAGACCCAGTACTTC
CASSPLAEQETQYF
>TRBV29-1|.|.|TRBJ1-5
TGCAGCGTTGCCCAGGGCCTACAGCAGCCCCAGCATTTT
CSVAQGLQQPQHF
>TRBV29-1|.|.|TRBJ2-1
TGCAGCGTTCGCCCCCAGGGCTACAATGAGCAGTTCTTC
CSVRPQGYNEQFF
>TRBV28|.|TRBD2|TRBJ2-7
TGTGCCAGCAGACGAAGTAGGGTAGCGGGACCCTACGAGCAGTACTTC
CASRRSRVAGPYEQYF
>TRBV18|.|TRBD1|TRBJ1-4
TGTGCCAGCTCACCACAGGGGGCGAGGGAAAAACTGTTTTTT
CASSPQGAREKLFF
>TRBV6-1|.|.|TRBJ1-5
TGTGCCAGCAGTTCGGGTTTGGACAATCAGCCCCAGCATTTT
CASSSGLDNQPQHF
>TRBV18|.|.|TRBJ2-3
TGTGCCAGCTCTCTACAGGTGACGGGCACAGATACGCAGTATTTT
CASSLQVTGTDTQYF
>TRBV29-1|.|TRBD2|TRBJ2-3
TGCAGCGTTGAGGGACTAGCGGGAGGAGGTACGCAGTATTTT
CSVEGLAGGGTQYF
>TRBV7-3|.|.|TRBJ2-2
TGTGCCAGCAGCCCCCGTAGACGGGGAATTGACACCGGGGAGCTGTTTTTT
CASSPRRRGIDTGELFF
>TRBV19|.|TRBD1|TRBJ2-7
TGTGCCAGTAGTATCTCCGGGACAGGGGTACTCGAGCAGTACTTC
CASSISGTGVLEQYF